The clone carrying this TCR beta chain appeared many times. The data are from a study of patients and donors after allogeneic stem cell transplantation. TCRdb analysed the RT-PCR reads with MiXCR anew, one entry per CDR3 protein. Of fewer than 180,000 distinct CDR3 sequences in the sample, about a third were seen once. The germline CDR1 and CDR2 sequences are SGHRS and YFSETQ. This CDR3 is 15 amino acids long. J was trimmed by 6 bases and V by 4 bases; bases with no gene match: 7. The sample consisted of blood, either unsorted or a sorted T cell fraction (not recorded which). The origin of this receptor is a human donor who was either an allogeneic HSCT recipient or a stem cell or donor lymphocyte infusion donor (not recorded which). It is not recorded whose cells these are; they may come from a transplant donor. V is TRBV5-1 and J is TRBJ2-1, with TRBD2 matching 10 bases. The CDR3 protein is CASSQTSGAPNEQFF. The CDR3 bases are TGCGCCAGCAGCCAAACTAGCGGGGCCCCCAATGAGCAGTTCTTC.